This T cell receptor (beta chain) stems from a study of CD8 T cells in Susac syndrome. It was with random hexamers that roughly 0.5 to 1 ug RNA was reverse transcribed. Coverage of TCR beta CDR3 amplification by immunoSEQ multiplex PCR extended to 54 Vbeta and 13 Jbeta. TCRdb reprocessed the immunoSEQ multiplex PCR reads via MiXCR and lists one record per CDR3 protein. The data contain approximately 150,000 distinct CDR3 sequences, roughly 95% of them singletons. V lost 6 bases and J 3 bases, leaving 11 bases between the germline ends. This CDR3 spans 14 amino acids. CDR1 is SNHLY, CDR2 FYNNEI, per germline. Sequencing of TCR beta covered CD8+ and CD4+ T cells obtained from blood. The controls, all healthy donors, were matched for age and sex. Negative isolation was used for CD8+ and CD4+ T cells, and FACS enrichment was applied to TEMRA cells.

Sequenced material: CD4+ T cells from PBMCs. This chain joins TRBV2 and TRBJ1-4; D remains ambiguous. This receptor was identified in a human donor in good health. The CDR3 DNA reads as TGTGCCAGCAGCGACGGACTAGCTAATGAAAAACTGTTTTTT. This gives the protein CASSDGLANEKLFF.